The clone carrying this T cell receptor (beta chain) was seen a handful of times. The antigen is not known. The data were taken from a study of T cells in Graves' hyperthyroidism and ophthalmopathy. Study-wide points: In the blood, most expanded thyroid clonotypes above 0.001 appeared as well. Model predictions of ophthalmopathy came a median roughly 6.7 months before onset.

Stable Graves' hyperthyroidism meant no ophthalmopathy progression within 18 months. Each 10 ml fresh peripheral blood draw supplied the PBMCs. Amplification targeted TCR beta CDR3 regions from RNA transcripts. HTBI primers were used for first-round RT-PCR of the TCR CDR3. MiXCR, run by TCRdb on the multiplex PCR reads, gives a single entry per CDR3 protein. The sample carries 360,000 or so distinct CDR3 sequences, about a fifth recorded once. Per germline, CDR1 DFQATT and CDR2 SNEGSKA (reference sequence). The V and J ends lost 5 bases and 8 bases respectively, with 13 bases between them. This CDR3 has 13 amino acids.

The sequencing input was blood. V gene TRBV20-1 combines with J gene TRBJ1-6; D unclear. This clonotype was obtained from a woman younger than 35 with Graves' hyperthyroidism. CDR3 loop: CSAPGPWDSPLHF. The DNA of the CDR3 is TGCAGTGCTCCAGGACCCTGGGATTCACCCCTCCACTTT.